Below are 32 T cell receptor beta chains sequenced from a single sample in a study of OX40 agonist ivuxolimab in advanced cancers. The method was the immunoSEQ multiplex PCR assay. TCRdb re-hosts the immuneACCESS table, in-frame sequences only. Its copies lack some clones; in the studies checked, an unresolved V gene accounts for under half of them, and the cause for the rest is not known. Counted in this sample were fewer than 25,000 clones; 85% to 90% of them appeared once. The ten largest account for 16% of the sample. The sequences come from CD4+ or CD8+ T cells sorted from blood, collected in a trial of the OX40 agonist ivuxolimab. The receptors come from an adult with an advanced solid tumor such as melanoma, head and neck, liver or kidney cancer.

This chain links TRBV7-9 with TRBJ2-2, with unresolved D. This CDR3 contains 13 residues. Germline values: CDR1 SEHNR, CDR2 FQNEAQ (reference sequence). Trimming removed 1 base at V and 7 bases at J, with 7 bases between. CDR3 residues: CASSLEESGELFF. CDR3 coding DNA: TGTGCCAGCAGCTTAGAGGAGAGCGGGGAGCTGTTTTTT.

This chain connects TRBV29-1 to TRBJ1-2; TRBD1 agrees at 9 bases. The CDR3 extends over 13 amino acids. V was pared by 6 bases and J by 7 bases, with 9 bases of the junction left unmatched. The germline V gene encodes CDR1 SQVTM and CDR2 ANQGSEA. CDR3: CSVDPGQGFGYTF. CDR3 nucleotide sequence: TGCAGCGTAGATCCGGGACAGGGATTTGGCTACACCTTC.

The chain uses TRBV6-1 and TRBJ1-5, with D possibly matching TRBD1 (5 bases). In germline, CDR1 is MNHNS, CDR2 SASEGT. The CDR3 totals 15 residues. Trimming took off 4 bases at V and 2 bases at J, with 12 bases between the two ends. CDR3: CASSGSGEGNQPQHF. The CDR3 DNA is TGTGCCAGCAGTGGGTCGGGGGAGGGCAATCAGCCCCAGCATTTT.

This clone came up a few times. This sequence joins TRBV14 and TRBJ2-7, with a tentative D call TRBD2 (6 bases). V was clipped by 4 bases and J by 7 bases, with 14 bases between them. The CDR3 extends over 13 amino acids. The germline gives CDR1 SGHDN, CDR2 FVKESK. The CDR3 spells CASSRDWDGEQYF. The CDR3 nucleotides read TGTGCCAGCAGCCGGGACTGGGACGGGGAGCAGTACTTC. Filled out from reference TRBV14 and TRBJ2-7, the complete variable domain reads EAGVTQFPSHSVIEKGQTVTLRCDPISGHDNLYWYRRVMGKEIKFLLHFVKESKQDESGMPNNRFLAERTGGTYSTLKVQPAELEDSGVYFCASSRDWDGEQYFGPGTRLTVT.

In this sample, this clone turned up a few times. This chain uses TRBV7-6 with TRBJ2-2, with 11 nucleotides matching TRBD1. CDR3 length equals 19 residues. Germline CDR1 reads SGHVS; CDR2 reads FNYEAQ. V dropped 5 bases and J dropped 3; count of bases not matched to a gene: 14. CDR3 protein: CASSPGQGDLVGHTGELFF. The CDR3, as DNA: TGTGCCAGCAGCCCGGGACAGGGGGATTTAGTGGGCCACACCGGGGAGCTGTTTTTT.

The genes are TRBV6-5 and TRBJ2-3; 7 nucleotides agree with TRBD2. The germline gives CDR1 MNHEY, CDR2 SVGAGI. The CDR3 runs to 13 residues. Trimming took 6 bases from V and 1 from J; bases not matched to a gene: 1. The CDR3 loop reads CASRRERTDTQYF. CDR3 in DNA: TGTGCCAGCAGGCGGGAGCGCACAGATACGCAGTATTTT.

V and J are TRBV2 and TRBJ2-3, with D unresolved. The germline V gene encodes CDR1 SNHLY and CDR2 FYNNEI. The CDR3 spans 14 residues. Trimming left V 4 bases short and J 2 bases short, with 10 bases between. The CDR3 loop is CASSVYHITDTQYF. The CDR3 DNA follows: TGTGCCAGCAGTGTGTATCATATCACAGATACGCAGTATTTT.

CDR3 residues: CASSIQGAGTEAFF. In nucleotides, the CDR3 is TGTGCCAGCAGCATACAGGGGGCTGGCACTGAAGCTTTCTTT. The chain carries TRBV7-3 and TRBJ1-1, with TRBD1 matching 9 bases. V lost 5 bases and J lost 4; bases outside the gene matches: 5. Per germline, CDR1 SGHTA and CDR2 FQGTGA. This CDR3 has 14 amino acids.

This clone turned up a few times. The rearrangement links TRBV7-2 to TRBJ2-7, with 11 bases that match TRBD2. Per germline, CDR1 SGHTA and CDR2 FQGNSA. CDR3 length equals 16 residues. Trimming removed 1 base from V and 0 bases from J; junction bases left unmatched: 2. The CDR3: CASSLDLAGGSYEQYF. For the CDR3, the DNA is TGTGCCAGCAGCTTAGATCTAGCGGGGGGCTCCTACGAGCAGTACTTC.

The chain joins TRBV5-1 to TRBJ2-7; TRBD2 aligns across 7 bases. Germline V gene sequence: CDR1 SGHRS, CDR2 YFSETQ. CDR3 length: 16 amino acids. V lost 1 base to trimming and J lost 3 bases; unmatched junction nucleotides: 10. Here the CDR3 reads CASSLRPSGTLYEQYF. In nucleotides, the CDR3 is TGCGCCAGCAGCTTGCGTCCTAGCGGAACCCTCTACGAGCAGTACTTC.

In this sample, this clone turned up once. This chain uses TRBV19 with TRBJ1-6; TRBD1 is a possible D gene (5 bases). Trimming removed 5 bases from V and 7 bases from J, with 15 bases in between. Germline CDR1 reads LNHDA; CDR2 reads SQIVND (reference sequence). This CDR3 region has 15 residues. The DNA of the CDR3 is TGTGCCAGTAGTGTGGGGGGGTCCTGGAATTCACCCCTCCACTTT. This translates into CASSVGGSWNSPLHF. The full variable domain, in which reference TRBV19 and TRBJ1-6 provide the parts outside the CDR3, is DGGITQSPKYLFRKEGQNVTLSCEQNLNHDAMYWYRQDPGQGLRLIYYSQIVNDFQKGDIAEGYSVSREKKESFPLTVTSAQKNPTAFYLCASSVGGSWNSPLHFGNGTRLTVT.

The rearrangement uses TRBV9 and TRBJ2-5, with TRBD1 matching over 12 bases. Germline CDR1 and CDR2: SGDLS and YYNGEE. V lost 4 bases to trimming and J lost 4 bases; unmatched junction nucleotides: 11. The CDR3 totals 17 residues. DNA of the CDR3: TGTGCCAGCAGCACCTCCGGGACAGGGGGCCTCGGAGAGACCCAGTACTTC. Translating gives CASSTSGTGGLGETQYF.

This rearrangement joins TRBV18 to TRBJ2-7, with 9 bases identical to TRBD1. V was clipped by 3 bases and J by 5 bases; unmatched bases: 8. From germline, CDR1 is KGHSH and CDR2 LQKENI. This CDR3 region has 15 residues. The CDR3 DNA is TGTGCCAGCTCACCGGGACAGGGAATACATGACGAGCAGTACTTC. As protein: CASSPGQGIHDEQYF.

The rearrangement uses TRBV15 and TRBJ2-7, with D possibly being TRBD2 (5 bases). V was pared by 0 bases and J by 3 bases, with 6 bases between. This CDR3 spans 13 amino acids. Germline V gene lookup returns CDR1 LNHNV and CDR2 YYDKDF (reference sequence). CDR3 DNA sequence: TGTGCCACCAGCAGAGAAGAGGGCTACGAGCAGTACTTC. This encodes CATSREEGYEQYF.

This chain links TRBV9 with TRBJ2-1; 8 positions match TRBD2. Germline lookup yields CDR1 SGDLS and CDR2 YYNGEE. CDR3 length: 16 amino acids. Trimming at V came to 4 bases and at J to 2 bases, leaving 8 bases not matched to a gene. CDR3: CASSPPGRGAYNEQFF. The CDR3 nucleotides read TGTGCCAGCAGCCCCCCGGGGCGGGGGGCCTACAATGAGCAGTTCTTC.

In DNA form, the CDR3 reads TGTGCCAGCAGTGTCCCACAGGGGAGCTCCTACAATGAGCAGTTCTTC. Residues: CASSVPQGSSYNEQFF. The chain uses TRBV2 and TRBJ2-1; the match to TRBD1 covers 7 bases. The CDR3 runs to 16 residues. J lost 0 bases, V lost 4 bases, and 6 bases had no gene match. CDR1 and CDR2 (germline): SNHLY, FYNNEI.

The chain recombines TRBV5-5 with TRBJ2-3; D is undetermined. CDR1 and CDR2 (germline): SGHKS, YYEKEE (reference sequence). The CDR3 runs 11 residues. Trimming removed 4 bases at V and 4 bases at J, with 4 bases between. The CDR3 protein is CASSTADTQYF. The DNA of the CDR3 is TGTGCCAGCAGCACTGCAGATACGCAGTATTTT.

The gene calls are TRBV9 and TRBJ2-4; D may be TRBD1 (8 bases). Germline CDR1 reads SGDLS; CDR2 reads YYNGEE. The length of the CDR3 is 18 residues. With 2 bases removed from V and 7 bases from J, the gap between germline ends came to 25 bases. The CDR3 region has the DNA TGTGCCAGCAGCGTTGACCCGGGAGGACAGGGCGGGGCGAACATTCAGTACTTC. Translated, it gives CASSVDPGGQGGANIQYF.

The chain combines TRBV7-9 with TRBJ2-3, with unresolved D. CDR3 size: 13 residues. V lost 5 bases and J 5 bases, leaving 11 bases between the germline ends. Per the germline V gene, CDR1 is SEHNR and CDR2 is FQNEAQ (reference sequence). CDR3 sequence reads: CASSLTLGDTQYF. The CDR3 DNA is TGTGCCAGCAGCCTAACCCTCGGAGATACGCAGTATTTT.

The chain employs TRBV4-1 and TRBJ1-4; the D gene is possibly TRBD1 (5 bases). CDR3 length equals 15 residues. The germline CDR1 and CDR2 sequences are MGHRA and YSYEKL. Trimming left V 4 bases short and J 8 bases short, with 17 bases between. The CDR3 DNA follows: TGCGCCAGCAGCCCCGAATGGGGGGGAAGAGAAAAACTGTTTTTT. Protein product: CASSPEWGGREKLFF.

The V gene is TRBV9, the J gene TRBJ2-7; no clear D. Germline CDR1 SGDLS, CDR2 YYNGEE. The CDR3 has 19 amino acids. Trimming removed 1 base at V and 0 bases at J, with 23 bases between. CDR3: CASSVNHSRRTRNSYEQYF. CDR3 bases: TGTGCCAGCAGCGTAAACCATAGTCGCCGCACAAGGAACTCCTACGAGCAGTACTTC.

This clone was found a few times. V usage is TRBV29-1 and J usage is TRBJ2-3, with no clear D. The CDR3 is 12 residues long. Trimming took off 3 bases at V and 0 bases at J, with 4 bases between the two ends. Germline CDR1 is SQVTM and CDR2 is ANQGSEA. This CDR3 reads CSVESSTDTQYF. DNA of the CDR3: TGCAGCGTTGAGTCAAGCACAGATACGCAGTATTTT.

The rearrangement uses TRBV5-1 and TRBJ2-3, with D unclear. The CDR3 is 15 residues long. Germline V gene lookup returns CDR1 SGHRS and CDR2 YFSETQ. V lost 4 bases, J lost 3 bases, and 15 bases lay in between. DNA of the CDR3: TGCGCCAGCAGCGCCTCCGGGCCGAGAACAGATACGCAGTATTTT. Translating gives CASSASGPRTDTQYF.

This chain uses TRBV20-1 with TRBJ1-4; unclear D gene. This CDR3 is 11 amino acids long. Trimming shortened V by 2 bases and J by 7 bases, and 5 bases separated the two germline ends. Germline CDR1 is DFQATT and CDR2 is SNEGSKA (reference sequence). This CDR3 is CSARPFEKLFF. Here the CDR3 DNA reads TGCAGTGCTAGACCGTTTGAAAAACTGTTTTTT.

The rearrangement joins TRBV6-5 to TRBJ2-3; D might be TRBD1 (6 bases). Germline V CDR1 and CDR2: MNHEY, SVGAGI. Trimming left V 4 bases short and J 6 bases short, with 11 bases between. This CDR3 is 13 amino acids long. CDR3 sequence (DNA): TGTGCCAGCAGTTCTCCAGGGGAGGATACGCAGTATTTT. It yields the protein CASSSPGEDTQYF.

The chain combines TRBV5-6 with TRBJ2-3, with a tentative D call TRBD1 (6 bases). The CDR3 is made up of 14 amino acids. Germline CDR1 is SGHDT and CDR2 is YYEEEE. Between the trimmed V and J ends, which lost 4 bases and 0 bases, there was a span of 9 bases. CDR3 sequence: CASSRTASTDTQYF. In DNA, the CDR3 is TGTGCCAGCAGCCGGACAGCTAGCACAGATACGCAGTATTTT.

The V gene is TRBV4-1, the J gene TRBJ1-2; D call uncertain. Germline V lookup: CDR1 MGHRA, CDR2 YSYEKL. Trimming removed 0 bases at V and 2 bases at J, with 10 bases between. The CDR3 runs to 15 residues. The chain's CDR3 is CASSQDLMGNYGYTF. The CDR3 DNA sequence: TGCGCCAGCAGCCAAGATCTAATGGGGAACTATGGCTACACCTTC.

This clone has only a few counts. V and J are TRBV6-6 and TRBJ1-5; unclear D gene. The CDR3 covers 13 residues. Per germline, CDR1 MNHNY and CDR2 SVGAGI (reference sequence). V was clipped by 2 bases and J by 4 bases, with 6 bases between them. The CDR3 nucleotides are TGTGCCAGCAGTTACCCAAGAAATCAGCCCCAGCATTTT. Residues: CASSYPRNQPQHF.

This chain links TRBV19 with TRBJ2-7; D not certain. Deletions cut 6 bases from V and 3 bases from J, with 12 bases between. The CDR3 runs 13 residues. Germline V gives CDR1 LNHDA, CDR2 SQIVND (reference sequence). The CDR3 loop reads CASSPDGYYEQYF. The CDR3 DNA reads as TGTGCCAGTAGCCCGGACGGTTACTACGAGCAGTACTTC.

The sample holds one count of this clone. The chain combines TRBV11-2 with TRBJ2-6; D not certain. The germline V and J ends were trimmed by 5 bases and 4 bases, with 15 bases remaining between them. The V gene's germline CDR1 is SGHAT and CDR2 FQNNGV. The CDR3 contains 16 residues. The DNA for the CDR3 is TGTGCCAGCAGCGCCCCGGTGGGTTTGGGGGCCAACGTCCTGACTTTC. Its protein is CASSAPVGLGANVLTF. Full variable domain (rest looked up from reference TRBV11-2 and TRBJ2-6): EAGVAQSPRYKIIEKRQSVAFWCNPISGHATLYWYQQILGQGPKLLIQFQNNGVVDDSQLPKDRFSAERLKGVDSTLKIQPAKLEDSAVYLCASSAPVGLGANVLTFGAGSRLTVL.

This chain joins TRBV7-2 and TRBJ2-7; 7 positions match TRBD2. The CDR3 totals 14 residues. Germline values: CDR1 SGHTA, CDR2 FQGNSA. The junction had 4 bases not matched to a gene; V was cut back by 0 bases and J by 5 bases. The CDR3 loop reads CASSLALGTNEQYF. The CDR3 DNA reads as TGTGCCAGCAGCTTAGCCTTGGGGACTAACGAGCAGTACTTC.

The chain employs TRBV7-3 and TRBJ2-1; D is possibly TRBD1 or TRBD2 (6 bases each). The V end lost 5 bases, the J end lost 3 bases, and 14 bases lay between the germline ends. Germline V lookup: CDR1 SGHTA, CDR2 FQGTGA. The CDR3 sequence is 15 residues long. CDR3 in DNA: TGTGCCAGCAGCGCTGAGGGGGGCTACTACAATGAGCAGTTCTTC. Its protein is CASSAEGGYYNEQFF.